This note documents a single TCR beta chain sequence. This clonotype has just a few counts. Its antigen specificity is not known. Base qualities are not provided; no much larger clone lies one nucleotide away. From the cysteine through the phenylalanine, the CDR3 covers 14 amino acids. The kept DNA is CDR3 alone, 42 bases in frame from the first base. The junction shows trimming of 7 bases on V and 4 bases on J, and the gene matches do not reach 8 bases of it. The germline V gene specifies MDHEN as CDR1 and SYDVKM as CDR2. Systemically healthy Caucasian individuals from Russia, around 38 in total and aged roughly 6 to 100 years, were included as donors. Each donor gave ten milliliters of peripheral blood, collected into EDTA-treated Vacutainer tubes. Ficoll-Paque density-gradient centrifugation was used to isolate PBMCs, with at least 7 million obtained per sample. Trizol reagent was used to extract total RNA from the PBMCs, yielding at least 5 micrograms per sample. For every donor, flow cytometry on a PBMC aliquot measured the percentage of naive CD45RAhigh/CD27high T cells.

These data belong to a study of blood T cells in healthy people across ages (dated by TCRdb to about 2015). The study in broad terms: In model experiments, roughly one uniquely barcoded TCR beta cDNA molecule per two T cells was captured by template switching. Using deep sequencing normalized with unique cDNA molecular identifiers, the study measured how TCR beta repertoire diversity changes with age. The donors were split into four age groups: young (average around 17 years), middle-aged (39), aged (62) and long-lived (approximately 80). To avoid experimental bias, donors of different ages were distributed randomly across sequencing lanes. Using the same blood draw, the study looked at two additional independent replicas of 1 million unique cDNA reads for two donors, one aged 18 to 30 and the other aged 80 or older. General conclusions and limits of the study: Because profiling used bulk unsorted PBMCs, naive and antigen-experienced compartments could not be compared conclusively. As age increased, observed TCR beta diversity per million T cells dropped in a roughly linear way, and a significant reduction was already evident by age 40. Observed TCR beta diversity correlated strongly with the percentage of naive T cells measured by flow cytometry. Estimates of total diversity based on one million sequenced T cells were regarded as lower bounds and as underestimates. Compared with the aged group, the long-lived group had more naive CD4+ T cells, fewer expanded clones and increased TCR diversity, suggesting age selection. The CMV infection status of donors was not known, potentially confounding age-related changes in expanded clonotypes.

The method was 5' RACE. These reads were obtained on an Illumina HiSeq 2500. A second PCR of 7 to 11 cycles was performed with a sample-barcoded 5' primer and a J-beta primer mix. Each TCR beta cDNA molecule received a unique molecular identifier from a template-switch 5' adaptor carrying 12 random nucleotides. Each sample yielded at least 2.5 million CDR3-containing paired-end reads. All of the RNA was converted into first-strand cDNA using the Mint cDNA synthesis kit, with a TRBC-specific oligonucleotide serving as the primer. Following uracil-DNA glycosylase treatment, a first 18-cycle PCR with universal primers M1SS and BC2_uni_R was performed on all cDNA. The paper's data handling went like this. For normalization, 1 million high-quality reads, each with a distinct molecular identifier, were randomly selected from each sample. Reads with shared molecular identifiers were discarded instead of being binned into consensus sequences. CDR3 identification, clonotype clustering and error correction used MiTCR with a Q25 quality threshold and the strictest error-elimination algorithm. A nonparametric unseen species model with Euler transformation was used to estimate lower-bound total TCR beta diversity. The public reads were run again by TCRdb, first through fastp at Q25 and then through MiXCR, and only productive beta chains were kept. CDR3 protein duplicates are merged, each entry listing the most common genes and DNA. The V and J calls shown here were made by TCRdb, not taken from the authors' results. Counted in this sample were about 1.8 million distinct CDR3 sequences; around half of them appeared once. The ten largest clones capture 2% to 2.5% of the sample.

The sequence came from a woman aged 40 to 50 in good health. The chain employs TRBV28 and TRBJ2-3, with 7 junctional bases fitting TRBD2. The sequencing input was blood. CDR3 region: CASNRPTSADTQYF. Read as DNA, the sequence is TGTGCCAGCAACAGACCAACTAGCGCAGATACGCAGTATTTT.